The clone carrying this T cell receptor (beta chain) was detected many times. The antigen is unknown. The sample belongs to a study of T cells in Graves' hyperthyroidism and ophthalmopathy. Germline V CDR1 and CDR2: WNHNN, SYGVQD (reference sequence). After removal of 8 bases from V and 6 bases from J, the junction contained 10 bases not matched to a gene. The length of the CDR3 is 15 residues. The diagnostic basis comprised clinical symptoms, serum thyroxine and TRAb, thyroid ultrasound and orbital computed tomography. Source material for PBMCs was around 10 ml fresh peripheral blood. The study's findings and limits: Ophthalmopathy and stable hyperthyroidism were told apart by a 13 V-J model.

Researchers amplified the TCR beta CDR3 regions from RNA transcripts. The TCR CDR3 first-round RT-PCR relied on the HTBI primer set. MiXCR, run by TCRdb on the multiplex PCR reads, gives a single entry per CDR3 protein. Of fewer than 500,000 distinct CDR3 sequences in the sample, 14% to 15% were seen once. Specimen: blood. The TCR was taken from a man younger than 35 with Graves' ophthalmopathy. This chain joins TRBV10-1 and TRBJ2-1, with TRBD1 matching 10 bases. CDR3: CASRAGTGEANEQFF. DNA for the CDR3: TGCGCCAGCCGCGCCGGGACAGGGGAGGCCAATGAGCAGTTCTTC.